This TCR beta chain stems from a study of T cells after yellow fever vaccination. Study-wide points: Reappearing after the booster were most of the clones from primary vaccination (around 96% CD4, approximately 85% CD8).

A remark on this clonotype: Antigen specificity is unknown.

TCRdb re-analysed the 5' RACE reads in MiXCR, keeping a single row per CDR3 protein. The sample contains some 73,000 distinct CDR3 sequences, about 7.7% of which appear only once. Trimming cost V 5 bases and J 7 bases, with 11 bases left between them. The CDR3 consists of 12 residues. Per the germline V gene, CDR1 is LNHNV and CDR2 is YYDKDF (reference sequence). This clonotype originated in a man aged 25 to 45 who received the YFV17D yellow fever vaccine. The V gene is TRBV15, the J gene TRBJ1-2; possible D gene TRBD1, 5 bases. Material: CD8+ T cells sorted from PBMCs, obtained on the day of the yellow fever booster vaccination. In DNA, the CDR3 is TGTGCCACCAGCGTAACCGGGGGTGGCTACACCTTC. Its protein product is CATSVTGGGYTF. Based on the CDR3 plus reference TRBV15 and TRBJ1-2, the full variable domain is DAMVIQNPRYQVTQFGKPVTLSCSQTLNHNVMYWYQQKSSQAPKLLFHYYDKDFNNEADTPDNFQSRRPNTSFCFLDIRSPGLGDTAMYLCATSVTGGGYTFGSGTRLTVV.